This T cell receptor (beta chain) was profiled in a study of T-cell reconstitution after alpha-beta-depleted transplantation in children. Between the trimmed V and J ends, which lost 5 bases and 3 bases, there was a span of 13 bases. Germline-derived CDR1 and CDR2 are SEHNR and FQNEAQ (reference sequence). This CDR3 region has 14 residues. During its preparation, the TCRbeta library received unique molecular identifiers. TCRdb reprocessed the PCR reads with MiXCR, giving one entry per CDR3 protein. The sample lists nearly 550,000 distinct CDR3 sequences, approximately 20% occurring once. This clonotype was detected only a few times.

The sequences come from PBMCs from the stem cell graft donor, collected from the stem cell graft. The gene calls are TRBV7-9 and TRBJ2-5; D is perhaps TRBD1 (6 bases). This TCR was recovered from a human donor who donated a stem cell graft to a child with acute lymphoblastic leukemia. CDR3: CASSQGQPEETQYF. The DNA for the CDR3 is TGTGCCAGCAGCCAGGGGCAGCCCGAAGAGACCCAGTACTTC.